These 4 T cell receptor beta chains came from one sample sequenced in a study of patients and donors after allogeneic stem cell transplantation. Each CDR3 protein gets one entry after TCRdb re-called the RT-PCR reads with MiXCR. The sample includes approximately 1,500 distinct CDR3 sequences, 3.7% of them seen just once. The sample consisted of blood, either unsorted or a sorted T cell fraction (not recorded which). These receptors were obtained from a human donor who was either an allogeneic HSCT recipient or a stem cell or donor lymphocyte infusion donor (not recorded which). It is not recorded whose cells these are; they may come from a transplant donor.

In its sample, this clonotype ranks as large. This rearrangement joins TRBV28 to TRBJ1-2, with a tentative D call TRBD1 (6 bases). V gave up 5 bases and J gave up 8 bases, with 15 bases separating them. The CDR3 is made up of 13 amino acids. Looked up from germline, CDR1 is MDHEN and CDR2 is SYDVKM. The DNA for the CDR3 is TGTGCCAGCAGTGACCCTTCGGGGGGCGGCTACACCTTC. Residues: CASSDPSGGGYTF.

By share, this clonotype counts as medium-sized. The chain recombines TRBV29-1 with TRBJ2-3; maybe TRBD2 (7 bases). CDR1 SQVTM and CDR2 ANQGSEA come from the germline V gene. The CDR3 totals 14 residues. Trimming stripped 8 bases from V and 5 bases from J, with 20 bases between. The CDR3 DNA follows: TGCAGCCATCACGAGTGGGAGGGGGTAGATACGCAGTATTTT. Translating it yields CSHHEWEGVDTQYF.

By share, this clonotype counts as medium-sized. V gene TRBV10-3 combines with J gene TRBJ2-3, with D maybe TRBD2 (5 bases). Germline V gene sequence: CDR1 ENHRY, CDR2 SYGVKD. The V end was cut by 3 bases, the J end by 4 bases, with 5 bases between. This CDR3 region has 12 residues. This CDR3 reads CAISDSADTQYF. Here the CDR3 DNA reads TGTGCCATCAGTGATAGCGCAGATACGCAGTATTTT.

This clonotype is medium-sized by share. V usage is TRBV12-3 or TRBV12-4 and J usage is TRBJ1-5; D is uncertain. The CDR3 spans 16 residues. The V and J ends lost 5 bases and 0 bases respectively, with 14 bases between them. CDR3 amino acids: CASSPAGSISNQPQHF. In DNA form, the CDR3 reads TGTGCCAGCAGTCCTGCCGGGTCGATTAGCAATCAGCCCCAGCATTTT.